A single sample is the source of the 26 T cell receptor delta chains below, sequenced in a study of gammadelta T cells in human blood. TCRdb re-called clones from the RT-PCR reads via CATT. The table records 700 to 900 delta-chain clones, almost 35% of them present only once. The sample comprised Vgamma9Vdelta2 gamma-delta T cells from infant blood. These receptor sequences come from a human donor.

Within the sample, this clone is large. This chain uses TRDV2 with TRDJ2; TRDD3 agrees at 8 bases. The CDR3 loop spans 16 amino acids. J gave up 4 bases and V 1 base, and 7 bases lay outside the gene matches. The germline CDR1 and CDR2 sequences are GEAIGNYY and EKD. CDR3: CACDTLGDRRTAQLFF. In DNA, the CDR3 is TGTGCCTGTGACACTCTGGGGGACAGGCGGACAGCACAACTCTTCTTT.

A remark on this clone: A far larger clone differs by one base, so this is likely a read error. V usage is TRDV2 and J usage is TRDJ1; TRDD3 aligns across 7 bases. TCRdb offers no J gene call, so here the DNA was matched to germline to obtain one. CDR3 length: 13 amino acids. Losses at the gene ends were 5 bases for V and 5 bases for J; bases not matched to a gene: 7. Germline V CDR1 and CDR2: GEAIGNYY, EKD. The CDR3 reads CACVCVLGDKLIF. For the CDR3, the DNA is TGTGCCTGTGTATGTGTACTGGGGGATAAACTCATCTTT.

This clone was observed a few times. A single base separates this from a much larger clone, so it may be a read error. Other DNA variants within this sample encode the same CDR3. The rearrangement uses TRDV2 and TRDJ2; 8 bases map to TRDD3. The CDR3 runs to 15 residues. Per germline, CDR1 GEAIGNYY and CDR2 EKD. The CDR3 spells CACDAWGTLTAQLFF. In nucleotides, the CDR3 is TGTGCCTGTGACGCCTGGGGGACTTTGACAGCTCAACTCTTCTTT.

Within the sample, this clone is large. The V gene is TRDV2, the J gene TRDJ2; 11 bases match TRDD3. CDR3 size: 16 residues. V gave up 2 bases and J gave up 0 bases; unmatched junction bases: 1. The germline gives CDR1 GEAIGNYY, CDR2 EKD. CDR3 sequence: CACDILGDTLTAQLFF. DNA for the CDR3: TGTGCCTGTGACATACTGGGGGATACTTTGACAGCACAACTCTTCTTT.

This clone qualifies as large. The same CDR3 arises from other DNA sequences in this sample as well. This chain connects TRDV2 to TRDJ3, with 9 bases aligning to TRDD3. Germline CDR1 GEAIGNYY, CDR2 EKD. The junction had 4 bases not matched to a gene; V was cut back by 1 base and J by 1 base. The CDR3 runs to 18 residues. CDR3 in DNA: TGTGCCTGTGACACTGGGGGATATGGGTCCTGGGACACCCGACAGATGTTTTTC. Translated: CACDTGGYGSWDTRQMFF.

Here the V gene is TRDV2, but the J gene went uncalled; the D call of TRDD3 is as the table states it, not checked on the DNA. Per the germline V gene, CDR1 is GEAIGNYY and CDR2 is EKD. The CDR3 is 13 amino acids. In nucleotides, the CDR3 is TGTGCCTGTGACACCTGGGGATACGATAAACCCATCTTT. It translates to CACDTWGYDKPIF.

A few counts support this clone. A far larger clone lies a single base away; this is likely a read error. J is TRDJ3 and V is TRDV2; TRDD3 agrees at 8 bases. Germline CDR1 GEAIGNYY, CDR2 EKD. The junction had 10 bases not matched to a gene; V was cut back by 3 bases and J by 4 bases. CDR3 length equals 18 residues. CDR3 coding DNA: TGTGCCTGTGACGCCTTAGGGGATACAAGGTGGGACACCCGACAGATGTTTTTC. It encodes CACDALGDTRWDTRQMFF.

There are a few counts of this clone. Only one base separates this from a far larger clonotype, so it likely reflects a read error. The chain has TRDV2 and TRDJ1; tentative D call: TRDD3 (5 bases). TCRdb offers no J gene call, so here the DNA was matched to germline to obtain one. Trimming stripped 2 bases from V and 0 bases from J, with 9 bases between. The CDR3 length is 14 residues. CDR1 and CDR2 (germline): GEAIGNYY, EKD. The CDR3 DNA reads TGTGCCTGTGACATACTGGAGGACACCGATAAACTCATCTTT. As protein: CACDILEDTDKLIF.

Comment on this clone: The likely explanation is a read error, given a far larger clone one base away. Other DNA sequences in this specimen translate into the identical CDR3. The rearrangement links TRDV2 to TRDJ2; D gene uncertain. The J gene was missing in TCRdb and was found by matching the end of the DNA to germline. CDR1 GEAIGNYY and CDR2 EKD come from the germline V gene. This CDR3 has 16 amino acids. V was trimmed by 3 bases and J by 7 bases, leaving 20 bases between them. This CDR3 reads CACDLLNTPRGAQLFF. For the CDR3, the DNA is TGTGCCTGTGACTTGCTTAACACCCCAAGGGGAGCACAACTCTTCTTT.

This clone showed up just a few times. A far larger clone is only one base removed, so a read error is likely. V is TRDV2 and J is TRDJ1; TRDD3 is a possible D gene (6 bases). There are 15 residues in the CDR3. CDR1 is GEAIGNYY, CDR2 EKD, per germline. V lost 0 bases and J 2 bases, leaving 12 bases between the germline ends. Written as DNA, the CDR3 is TGTGCCTGTGACACCTTGGGGATGAGGACCGATAAACTCATCTTT. This gives the protein CACDTLGMRTDKLIF.

This clone is judged medium-sized. This chain uses TRDV2 with TRDJ2, with D maybe TRDD3 (6 bases). CDR1 and CDR2 from the germline V gene are GEAIGNYY and EKD. Trimming took off 1 base at V and 0 bases at J, with 14 bases between the two ends. The CDR3 runs to 17 residues. The CDR3 DNA reads as TGTGCCTGTGACACAGTGGGGGCCCTATCTTTGACAGCACAACTCTTCTTT. Its translation: CACDTVGALSLTAQLFF.

The chain couples TRDV2 to TRDJ2; 7 nucleotides line up with TRDD3. The J call is doubtful: the DNA matches TRDJ1 better. CDR3 size: 12 residues. Germline CDR1 and CDR2: GEAIGNYY and EKD. The CDR3 sequence: CACDILGDKLIF. For the CDR3, the DNA is TGTGCCTGTGACATACTGGGGGATAAACTCATCTTT.

The rearrangement uses TRDV2 and TRDJ3, with D unclear. The J gene, missing from TCRdb, was assigned here through DNA to germline matching. Germline assignment: CDR1 GEAIGNYY and CDR2 EKD. V lost 0 bases, J lost 0 bases, and 8 bases lay in between. There are 17 residues in the CDR3. The CDR3 bases are TGTGCCTGTGACACCTTATTTAGCTCCTGGGACACCCGACAGATGTTTTTC. Protein sequence: CACDTLFSSWDTRQMFF.

This chain joins TRDV2 and TRDJ3; 8 bases agree with TRDD3. Because TCRdb records no J gene, it was assigned here through a match of the DNA to germline. The CDR3 runs to 19 residues. The trim removed 0 bases at V and 0 bases at J, leaving 6 bases unmatched. CDR1 and CDR2 (germline): GEAIGNYY, EKD. The DNA for the CDR3 is TGTGCCTGTGACACCGTACTGGGGGCAAGCTCCTGGGACACCCGACAGATGTTTTTC. This gives the protein CACDTVLGASSWDTRQMFF.

Within the sample, this clone is large (0.1 to 1%). The V and J genes are TRDV2 and TRDJ2; 13 nucleotides line up with TRDD3. With 3 bases clipped from V and 2 bases from J, the junction kept 5 bases outside the gene matches. This CDR3 is built from 17 residues. The germline CDR1 and CDR2 sequences are GEAIGNYY and EKD. CDR3 residues: CACDQLGDTGLTAQLFF. The CDR3 coding sequence is TGTGCCTGTGACCAACTGGGGGATACGGGCTTGACAGCACAACTCTTCTTT.

As for this clone: With a far larger clone one base away, a read error is the likely cause. The gene calls are TRDV2 and TRDJ2; 8 bases align to TRDD3. Here the J gene was assigned by germline matching of the DNA, as TCRdb has none. V dropped 1 base and J dropped 6; count of bases not matched to a gene: 27. The CDR3 length is 22 residues. The germline gives CDR1 GEAIGNYY, CDR2 EKD. The CDR3 loop is CACDTRWGYTLDGARGAAQLFF. The CDR3 nucleotides are TGTGCCTGTGACACGAGGTGGGGATACACCTTGGATGGTGCGCGGGGGGCAGCACAACTCTTCTTT.

Sample share makes this clone large (0.1 to 1%). The genes are TRDV2 and TRDJ2; 12 nucleotides agree with TRDD3. CDR3 length equals 18 residues. V lost 0 bases, J lost 0 bases, and 4 bases stayed unmatched. Germline V gene data show CDR1 as GEAIGNYY and CDR2 as EKD. CDR3 sequence: CACDTLGDTPSLTAQLFF. CDR3 DNA: TGTGCCTGTGACACCCTGGGGGATACGCCGTCTTTGACAGCACAACTCTTCTTT.

Worth noting for this clone: A single base is all that separates this from a far larger clone, so a read error is likely. The rearrangement links TRDV2 to TRDJ3; TRDD3 matches at 13 bases. The J gene, not given by TCRdb, was assigned here from a germline match of the nucleotide sequence. Germline loops: CDR1 GEAIGNYY, CDR2 EKD. V lost 3 bases and J lost 0; bases outside the gene matches: 10. The CDR3 extends over 21 amino acids. CDR3 nucleotide sequence: TGTGCCTGTGACCCTTTACTGGGGGATACGCTTGGCTCCTGGGACACCCGACAGATGTTTTTC. Amino acids: CACDPLLGDTLGSWDTRQMFF.

Concerning this clone itself: Compared with germline, one end of the junction differs, possibly owing to a read error. The chain joins TRDV2 to TRDJ2; 10 bases line up with TRDD3. The J gene was missing in TCRdb and was found by matching the end of the DNA to germline. CDR1 is GEAIGNYY and CDR2 is EKD in the germline V gene. There are 19 residues in the CDR3. In nucleotides, the CDR3 is TGTGCCTGTGACACTTACGGGGGGATACGCGCCGATGAGACAGAACAACTCTTCTTT. Encoded protein: CACDTYGGIRADETEQLFF.

This clone was seen a handful of times. A far bigger clonotype differs at one base, so this is likely a read error. Other DNA sequences within the sample encode an identical CDR3. This chain links TRDV2 with TRDJ1; 7 bases align to TRDD3. The CDR3 runs to 15 residues. Germline lookup yields CDR1 GEAIGNYY and CDR2 EKD. CDR3 DNA: TGTGCATGTGACCACCTGGGGGGGTACACCGATAAACTCATCTTT. The encoded protein is CACDHLGGYTDKLIF.

Remarks on this clone: A single base is all that separates this from a far larger clone, so a read error is likely. The chain has TRDV2 and TRDJ3; TRDD3 agrees at 10 bases. The J gene, absent from TCRdb, was called here by matching the DNA to germline. Germline loops: CDR1 GEAIGNYY, CDR2 EKD. The CDR3 is 19 residues long. The CDR3 reads CACDTGGYALSWDIRQMFF. The CDR3 nucleotides read TGTGCCTGTGACACGGGGGGATACGCGCTCTCCTGGGACATCCGACAGATGTTTTTC.

For this clone: A far larger clone differs by one base, so this is likely a read error. This chain joins TRDV2 and TRDJ1; maybe TRDD3 (6 bases). Since TCRdb gives no J gene, matching the DNA to germline was used here to assign it. The CDR3 covers 16 residues. CDR1 is GEAIGNYY, CDR2 EKD, per germline. V was pared by 0 bases and J by 2 bases, with 15 bases between. The CDR3 loop reads CACDTGGGRVTDKLIF. In nucleotides, the CDR3 is TGTGCCTGTGACACCGGCGGGGGACGTGTTACCGATAAACTCATCTTT.

No V gene was called here, but the J gene is TRDJ1. The J call is uncertain, as TRDJ2 better fits the DNA end. The CDR3 contains 10 residues. The CDR3 DNA is TGTAGTGCTTTGACAGCACAACTCTTCTTT. Translation gives CSALTAQLFF.

By share, this clone counts as large. The chain links TRDV2 to TRDJ1; 11 nucleotides match TRDD3. V lost 1 base and J lost 0; bases outside the gene matches: 9. The CDR3 covers 18 residues. Germline V lookup: CDR1 GEAIGNYY, CDR2 EKD. The CDR3 sequence: CACDTVYWGIRDTDKLIF. CDR3 coding DNA: TGTGCCTGTGACACTGTGTACTGGGGGATAAGAGACACCGATAAACTCATCTTT.

Remarks on this clone: With only one base between it and a far larger clone, this is likely a read error. The chain has TRDV2 and TRDJ3; no definite D call. As TCRdb names no J gene, one was assigned here on the basis of a DNA match to germline. The CDR3 runs to 19 residues. The V end was cut by 0 bases, the J end by 0 bases, with 14 bases between. Germline V gene lookup returns CDR1 GEAIGNYY and CDR2 EKD. The CDR3 bases are TGTGCCTGTGACACCGTTGGGTCCTCGAGCTCCTGGGACACCCGACAGATGTTTTTC. Translated: CACDTVGSSSSWDTRQMFF.

In regard to this clone: A read error is likely here: a far larger clone is one base away. The sample has other DNA sequences that encode this CDR3 too. J is TRDJ2 and V is TRDV2; 10 bases line up with TRDD3. No J segment appears in TCRdb, so it was assigned here by matching the sequence to germline. The CDR3 totals 15 residues. Germline V gives CDR1 GEAIGNYY, CDR2 EKD. The V gene end was trimmed by 1 base and the J gene end by 5 bases; junction bases not matched to a gene: 3. CDR3: CACDTLGDVTAQLFF. The CDR3 nucleotides read TGTGCCTGTGACACACTGGGGGATGTCACAGCACAACTCTTCTTT.